This T cell receptor (beta chain) comes out of a study of T cell changes during pregnancy in multiple sclerosis. CDR3 size: 13 residues. In germline, CDR1 is SGHVS, CDR2 FQNEAQ. V trimming: 4 bases; J trimming: 7 bases; junction bases outside the gene matches: 4. TCRdb's table, derived via immunoSEQ multiplex PCR, lists solely in-frame clones and lacks some. The top ten clones hold roughly 0.21% of a sample with 65,000 to 85,000 clones, approximately 90% of them seen once. The chain couples TRBV7-8 to TRBJ1-5; TRBD1 matches 7 bases. This sample comprised CD4+ T cells from peripheral blood mononuclear cells, obtained before pregnancy. This TCR was recovered from a female donor with multiple sclerosis, enrolled in a pregnancy study. The CDR3 region has the DNA TGTGCCAGCAGCTCGACAGGGCCCCAGCCCCAGCATTTT. Encoded protein: CASSSTGPQPQHF.